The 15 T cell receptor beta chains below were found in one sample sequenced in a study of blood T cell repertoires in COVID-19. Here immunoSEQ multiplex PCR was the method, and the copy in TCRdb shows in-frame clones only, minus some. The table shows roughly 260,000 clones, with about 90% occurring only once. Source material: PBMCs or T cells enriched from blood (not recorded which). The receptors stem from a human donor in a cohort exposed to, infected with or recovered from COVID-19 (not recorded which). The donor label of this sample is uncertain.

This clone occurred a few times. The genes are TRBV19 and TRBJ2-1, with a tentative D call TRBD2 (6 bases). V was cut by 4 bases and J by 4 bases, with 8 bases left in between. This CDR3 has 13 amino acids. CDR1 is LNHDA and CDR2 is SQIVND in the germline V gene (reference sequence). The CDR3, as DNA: TGTGCCAGTAGTACGGGACTTTACAATGAGCAGTTCTTC. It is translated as CASSTGLYNEQFF.

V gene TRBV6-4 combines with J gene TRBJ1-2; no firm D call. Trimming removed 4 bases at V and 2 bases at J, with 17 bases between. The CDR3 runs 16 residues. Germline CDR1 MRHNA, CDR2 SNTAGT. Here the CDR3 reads CASSGQRYPLNYGYTF. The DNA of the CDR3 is TGTGCCAGCAGTGGGCAGAGGTACCCTTTGAACTATGGCTACACCTTC.

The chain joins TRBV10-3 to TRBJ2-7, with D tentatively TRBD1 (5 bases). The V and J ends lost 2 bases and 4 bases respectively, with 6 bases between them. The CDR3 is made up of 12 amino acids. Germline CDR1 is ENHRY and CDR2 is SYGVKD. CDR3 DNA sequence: TGTGCCATCAGTGAGAGGGGTTACGAGCAGTACTTC. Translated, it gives CAISERGYEQYF.

In DNA form, the CDR3 reads TGTGCCAGCAGTCGACTAGCGGGGGCCTACGAGCAGTACTTC. Its translation: CASSRLAGAYEQYF. The rearrangement uses TRBV2 and TRBJ2-7; 12 bases are shared with TRBD2. This CDR3 comprises 14 residues. After removal of 5 bases from V and 2 bases from J, the junction contained 1 base not matched to a gene. Germline CDR1 is SNHLY and CDR2 is FYNNEI.

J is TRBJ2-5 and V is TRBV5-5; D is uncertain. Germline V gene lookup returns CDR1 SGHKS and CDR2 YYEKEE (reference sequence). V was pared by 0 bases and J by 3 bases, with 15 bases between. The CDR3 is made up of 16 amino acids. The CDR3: CASSLVVAAAKETQYF. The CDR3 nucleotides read TGTGCCAGCAGCTTGGTCGTCGCGGCAGCCAAAGAGACCCAGTACTTC.

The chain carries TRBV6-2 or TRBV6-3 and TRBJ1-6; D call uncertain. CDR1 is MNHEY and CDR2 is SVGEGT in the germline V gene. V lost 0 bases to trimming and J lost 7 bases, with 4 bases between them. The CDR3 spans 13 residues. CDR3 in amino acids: CASSYSRNSPLHF. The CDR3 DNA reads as TGTGCCAGCAGTTACTCGCGGAATTCACCCCTCCACTTT.

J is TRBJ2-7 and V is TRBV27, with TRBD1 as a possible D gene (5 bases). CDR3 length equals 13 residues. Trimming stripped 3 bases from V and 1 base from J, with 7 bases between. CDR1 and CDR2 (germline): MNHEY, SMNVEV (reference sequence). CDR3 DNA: TGTGCCAGCAGTTTGACAGCATCCTACGAGCAGTACTTC. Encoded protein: CASSLTASYEQYF.

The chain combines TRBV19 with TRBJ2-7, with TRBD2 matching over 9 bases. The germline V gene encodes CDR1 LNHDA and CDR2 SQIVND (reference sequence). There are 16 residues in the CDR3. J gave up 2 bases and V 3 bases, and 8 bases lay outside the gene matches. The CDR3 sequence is CASSISSSGAPYEQYF. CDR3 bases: TGTGCCAGTAGTATTTCCTCTAGCGGGGCCCCCTACGAGCAGTACTTC.

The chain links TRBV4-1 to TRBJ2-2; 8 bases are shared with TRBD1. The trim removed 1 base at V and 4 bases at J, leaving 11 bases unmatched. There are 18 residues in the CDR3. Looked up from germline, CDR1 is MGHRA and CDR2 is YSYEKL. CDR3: CASSQAVGQGGPTGELFF. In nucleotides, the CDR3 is TGCGCCAGCAGCCAAGCTGTCGGACAGGGAGGACCCACCGGGGAGCTGTTTTTT.

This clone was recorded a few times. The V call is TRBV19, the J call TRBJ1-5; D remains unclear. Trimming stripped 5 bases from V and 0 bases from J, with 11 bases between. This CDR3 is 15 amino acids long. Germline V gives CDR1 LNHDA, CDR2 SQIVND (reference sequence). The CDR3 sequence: CASSPAGISNQPQHF. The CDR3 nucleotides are TGTGCCAGTAGTCCCGCGGGGATTAGCAATCAGCCCCAGCATTTT.

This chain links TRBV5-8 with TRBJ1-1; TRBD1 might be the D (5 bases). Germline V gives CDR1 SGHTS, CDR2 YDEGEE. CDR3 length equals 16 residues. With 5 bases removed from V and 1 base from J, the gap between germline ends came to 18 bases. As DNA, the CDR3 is TGTGCCAGCAGTTCTTTCTCGCAGGGCCAGAACACTGAAGCTTTCTTT. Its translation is CASSSFSQGQNTEAFF.

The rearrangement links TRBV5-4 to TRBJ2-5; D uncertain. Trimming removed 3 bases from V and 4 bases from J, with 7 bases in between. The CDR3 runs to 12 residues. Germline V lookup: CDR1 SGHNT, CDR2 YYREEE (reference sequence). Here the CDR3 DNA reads TGTGCCAGCAGCTCCTTGTCAGAGACCCAGTACTTC. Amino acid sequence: CASSSLSETQYF.

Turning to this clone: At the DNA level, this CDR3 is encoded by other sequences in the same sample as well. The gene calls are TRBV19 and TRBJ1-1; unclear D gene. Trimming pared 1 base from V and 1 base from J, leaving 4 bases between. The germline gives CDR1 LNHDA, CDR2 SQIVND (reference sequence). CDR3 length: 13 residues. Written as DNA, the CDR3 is TGTGCCAGTAGTATAGTAGCGAACACTGAAGCTTTCTTT. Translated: CASSIVANTEAFF.

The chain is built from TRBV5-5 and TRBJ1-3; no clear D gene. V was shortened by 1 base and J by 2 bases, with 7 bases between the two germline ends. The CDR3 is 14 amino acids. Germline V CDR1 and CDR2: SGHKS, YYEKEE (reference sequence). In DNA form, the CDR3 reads TGTGCCAGCAGCTTGACCGGGGCTGGAAACACCATATATTTT. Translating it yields CASSLTGAGNTIYF.

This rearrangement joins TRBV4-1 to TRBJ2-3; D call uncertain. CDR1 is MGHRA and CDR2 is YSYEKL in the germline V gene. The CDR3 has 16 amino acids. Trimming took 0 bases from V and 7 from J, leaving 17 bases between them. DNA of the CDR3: TGCGCCAGCAGCCAAGAACGGCTACTATTGTTCAATACGCAGTATTTT. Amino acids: CASSQERLLLFNTQYF.